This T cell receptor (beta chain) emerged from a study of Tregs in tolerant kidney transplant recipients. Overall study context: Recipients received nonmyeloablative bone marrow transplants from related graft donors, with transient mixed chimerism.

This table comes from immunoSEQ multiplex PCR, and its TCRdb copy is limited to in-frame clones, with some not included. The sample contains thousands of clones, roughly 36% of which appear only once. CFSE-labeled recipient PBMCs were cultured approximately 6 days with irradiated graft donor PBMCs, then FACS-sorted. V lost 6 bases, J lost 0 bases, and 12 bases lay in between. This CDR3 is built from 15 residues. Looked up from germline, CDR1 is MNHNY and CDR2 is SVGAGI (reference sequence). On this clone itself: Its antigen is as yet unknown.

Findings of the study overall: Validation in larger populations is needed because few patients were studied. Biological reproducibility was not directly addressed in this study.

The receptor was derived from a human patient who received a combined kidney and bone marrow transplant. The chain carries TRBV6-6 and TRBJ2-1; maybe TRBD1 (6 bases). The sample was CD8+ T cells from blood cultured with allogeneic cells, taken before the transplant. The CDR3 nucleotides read TGTGCCAGCAGAGACAGGACTCCCTCCTACAATGAGCAGTTCTTC. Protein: CASRDRTPSYNEQFF.